These 3 T cell receptor beta chains share one sample of origin, sequenced in a study of cytomegalovirus exposure and HLA in healthy donors listed by TCRdb under 2017. Library creation used the immunoSEQ multiplex PCR assay. For the multiplex PCR, a mixture combining 60 forward primers for TCR Vbeta segments and 13 reverse primers for TCR Jbeta segments was used. Imported from immuneACCESS, the table was reduced by TCRdb to in-frame sequences with V and J called. These copies leave out some clones; in studies compared against another copy, an unresolved V gene accounts for under half, and the cause of the remainder is not known. The sample table lists roughly 200,000 clones, roughly 76% of them with a count of one. Approximately 2.1% of the sample belongs to the ten largest clones. Sequences were obtained from PBMCs. These receptors were taken from a woman aged 30 to 39 in good health and CMV-seropositive.

Only one count was recorded for this clone. The rearrangement joins TRBV14 to TRBJ1-1; 8 bases line up with TRBD1. J lost 10 bases, V lost 4 bases, and 8 bases had no gene match. The V gene's germline CDR1 is SGHDN and CDR2 FVKESK. This CDR3 contains 13 residues. The CDR3 spells CASSLRQGKAAFF. The CDR3 DNA sequence: TGTGCCAGCAGCCTCCGACAGGGGAAGGCAGCTTTCTTT.

For this clone: One junction end does not reproduce the germline sequence, and a read error may be involved. The gene calls are TRBV7-9 and TRBJ1-1; D is undetermined. Germline V gene lookup returns CDR1 SEHNR and CDR2 FQNEAQ (reference sequence). This CDR3 region has 12 residues. CDR3 sequence: CSSSLQNTEAFF. The CDR3 nucleotides read TGTTCCAGCAGCTTACAGAACACTGAAGCTTTCTTT.

The chain carries TRBV4-1 and TRBJ1-4, with TRBD1 identical over 11 bases. The V and J ends lost 0 bases and 8 bases, in that order; junction bases with no gene match: 14. Germline CDR1 is MGHRA and CDR2 is YSYEKL. This CDR3 spans 19 amino acids. The CDR3 nucleotides are TGCGCCAGCAGCCAAGATAGGGGACAGGGGGATGTTACCTCCGAAAAACTGTTTTTT. Its protein is CASSQDRGQGDVTSEKLFF.